This T cell receptor (beta chain) comes out of a study of beta chain features in type 1 diabetes. Study in general: There was similarity between patients and healthy donors in age, gender and cell yields.

This CDR3 is built from 15 residues. Looked up from germline, CDR1 is SGHRS and CDR2 is YFSETQ. Trimming cost V 2 bases and J 3 bases, with 14 bases left between them. What was sequenced were expressed TCRB transcripts, since all of the isolated RNA had been reverse transcribed. Clones were read by immunoSEQ multiplex PCR, and TCRdb kept only the in-frame ones, dropping some. Altogether about 930,000 clones are present, under 20% being singletons, with the ten largest covering 0.02% to 0.025%. The chain uses TRBV5-1 and TRBJ1-1; D call uncertain. What was sequenced was naive CD4+ T cells from blood. This TCR was recovered from a young woman in good health. This CDR3 reads CASSFRALRDTEAFF. The CDR3 DNA reads as TGCGCCAGCAGCTTTCGGGCGTTGAGAGACACTGAAGCTTTCTTT.